This is a list of T cell receptor beta chains from one sample in a study of T cell responses to AZD1222 COVID-19 vaccine. Produced via immunoSEQ multiplex PCR; TCRdb's table is partial and in-frame only. The sample has almost 95,000 clones, less than 85% seen once. The sample was peripheral blood, taken 28 days after the second AZD1222 dose. Receptors were obtained from an adult who received the AZD1222 COVID-19 vaccine. The CDR3 runs from the conserved cysteine through the conserved F or W. The D gene is left open where the match is weak. Only part of the rows carry a size: once, few, many, or a class if the clone is expanded.

J gene,V gene,clone size,D gene,CDR3 protein,CDR3 DNA
TRBJ2-1,TRBV6-2/TRBV6-3,NA,TRBD1,CASSYTGGYNEQFF,TGTGCCAGCAGTTACACAGGGGGCTACAATGAGCAGTTCTTC
TRBJ1-1,TRBV28,NA,NA,CASTVTGIASIDTEAFF,TGTGCCAGCACCGTAACAGGGATCGCTTCGATTGACACTGAAGCTTTCTTT
TRBJ2-3,TRBV10-3,NA,TRBD2,CATGTSQTDTQYF,TGTGCCACGGGGACTAGCCAGACAGATACGCAGTATTTT
TRBJ2-1,TRBV7-3,NA,TRBD1,CASSQGAGGRNEQFF,TGTGCCAGCAGCCAGGGGGCAGGGGGCCGCAATGAGCAGTTCTTC
TRBJ2-5,TRBV5-1,NA,NA,CASSSEGVETQYF,TGCGCCAGCAGCTCTGAGGGGGTAGAGACCCAGTACTTC
TRBJ2-2,TRBV7-9,NA,TRBD1,CASTGTATGELFF,TGTGCCAGCACGGGGACAGCGACCGGGGAGCTGTTTTTT
TRBJ2-1,TRBV9,NA,TRBD2,CASSVGVGGPSYNEQFF,TGTGCCAGCAGCGTAGGTGTGGGAGGGCCTTCCTACAATGAGCAGTTCTTC
TRBJ2-5,TRBV14,NA,NA,CASSLWGETQYF,TGTGCCAGCAGCCTTTGGGGAGAGACCCAGTACTTC
TRBJ1-5,TRBV11-2,NA,TRBD1,CATDRGEGNQPQHF,TGTGCCACGGACAGGGGAGAAGGCAATCAGCCCCAGCATTTT
TRBJ1-6,TRBV5-5,once,NA,CASAGAPSYNSPLHF,TGTGCCAGCGCAGGGGCCCCCTCCTATAATTCACCCCTCCACTTT
TRBJ1-4,TRBV5-1,NA,NA,CASSFLRDTGATNEKLFF,TGCGCCAGCAGCTTTCTCCGGGACACCGGAGCAACTAATGAAAAACTGTTTTTT
TRBJ2-1,TRBV13,once,NA,CASRSLGITEQFF,TGTGCCAGCAGGAGTCTTGGGATAACTGAGCAGTTCTTC
TRBJ2-2,TRBV19,NA,TRBD2,CASRITGTSITGELFF,TGTGCCAGTAGGATCACCGGGACTAGCATCACCGGGGAGCTGTTTTTT
TRBJ1-2,TRBV5-4,NA,TRBD1,CASSLPRTGDGYTF,TGTGCCAGCAGCTTGCCTCGGACAGGGGATGGCTACACCTTC
TRBJ2-7,TRBV9,NA,NA,CASSPLLGLAPYEQYF,TGTGCCAGCAGCCCACTCTTGGGGCTAGCGCCCTACGAGCAGTACTTC
TRBJ2-1,TRBV7-3,NA,NA,CASSSQDEQFF,TGTGCCAGCAGCTCCCAGGATGAGCAGTTCTTC
TRBJ2-1,TRBV18,NA,NA,CASSPPGPYNEQFF,TGTGCCAGCTCACCACCTGGACCCTACAATGAGCAGTTCTTC
TRBJ2-7,TRBV28,NA,NA,CASSLGGGPTYEQYF,TGTGCCAGCAGTTTAGGTGGCGGACCGACTTACGAGCAGTACTTC
TRBJ2-3,TRBV2,NA,TRBD1,CASSETGPDTQYF,TGTGCCAGCAGTGAGACAGGGCCAGATACGCAGTATTTT
TRBJ2-4,TRBV4-3,NA,NA,CASSQDIGRVNIQYF,TGCGCCAGCAGCCAAGATATCGGCAGGGTGAACATTCAGTACTTC
TRBJ2-1,TRBV27,NA,NA,CASSFQGTRTEQFF,TGTGCCAGCAGTTTTCAGGGTACACGGACGGAGCAGTTCTTC
TRBJ2-3,TRBV11-2,NA,TRBD2,CASSLGAGGSDTQYF,TGTGCCAGCAGCTTAGGCGCGGGGGGGTCAGATACGCAGTATTTT
TRBJ2-2,TRBV29-1,NA,TRBD1,CSADREYTGELFF,TGCAGCGCAGACAGGGAGTATACCGGGGAGCTGTTTTTT
TRBJ2-1,TRBV19,NA,NA,CASSISLGHYNEQFF,TGTGCCAGTAGTATATCCCTGGGACACTACAATGAGCAGTTCTTC
TRBJ1-2,TRBV28,NA,NA,CASNKGVDGYTF,TGTGCCAGCAATAAGGGGGTTGATGGCTACACCTTC
TRBJ2-1,TRBV7-3,NA,TRBD2,CASSRGSGRSYNEQFF,TGTGCCAGCAGCCGAGGTAGCGGGAGGTCCTACAATGAGCAGTTCTTC
TRBJ2-4,TRBV4-2,NA,NA,CASSQDFTTVNIQYF,TGTGCCAGCAGCCAAGATTTTACAACAGTTAACATTCAGTACTTC
TRBJ2-3,TRBV3-1/TRBV3-2,many,TRBD2,CASSVSGATDTQYF,TGTGCCAGCAGCGTTAGCGGGGCGACAGATACGCAGTATTTT
TRBJ1-6,TRBV7-9,NA,NA,CASSPLAVINSPLHF,TGTGCCAGCAGCCCACTCGCAGTAATAAATTCACCCCTCCACTTT
TRBJ2-7,TRBV6-2/TRBV6-3,NA,TRBD1,CASSRDSTTYEQYF,TGTGCCAGCAGTAGGGACAGTACCACCTACGAGCAGTACTTC
TRBJ1-3,TRBV18,NA,NA,CASSPLTGLRNTIYF,TGTGCCAGCTCACCACTGACTGGACTAAGAAACACCATATATTTT
TRBJ2-7,TRBV27,NA,NA,CASSSKLHSYEQYF,TGTGCCAGCAGTTCTAAGCTCCACTCCTACGAGCAGTACTTC
TRBJ2-1,TRBV19,NA,NA,CASSIDGGPAANEQFF,TGTGCCAGTAGTATAGATGGGGGGCCGGCCGCCAATGAGCAGTTCTTC
TRBJ2-7,TRBV5-1,NA,NA,CASSQNYEQYF,TGCGCCAGCAGCCAGAACTACGAGCAGTACTTC
TRBJ2-1,TRBV7-3,NA,TRBD2,CASSSTTSGRAVNEQFF,TGTGCCAGCAGCTCAACTACTAGCGGGAGGGCCGTAAATGAGCAGTTCTTC
TRBJ2-1,TRBV4-3,few,NA,CASSQDRPGAGTLIF,TGCGCCAGCAGCCAAGATCGCCCTGGGGCGGGGACGTTAATCTTC
TRBJ2-5,TRBV28,NA,NA,CASSFRAGRQETQYF,TGTGCCAGCAGTTTCAGGGCAGGGAGGCAAGAGACCCAGTACTTC
TRBJ2-7,TRBV7-6,NA,TRBD1,CASSLGQGANEQYF,TGTGCCAGCAGCCTGGGACAGGGGGCAAACGAGCAGTACTTC
TRBJ2-3,TRBV19,NA,TRBD2,CASRRAIGGATDTQYF,TGTGCCAGTCGACGCGCAATCGGGGGGGCCACAGATACGCAGTATTTT
TRBJ2-1,TRBV28,NA,TRBD2,CASSLIVLAGVNEQFF,TGTGCCAGCAGTTTAATTGTTCTAGCGGGGGTCAATGAGCAGTTCTTC
TRBJ2-2,TRBV11-3,NA,TRBD2,CASSRAGAPTGELFF,TGTGCCAGCAGCCGAGCGGGGGCTCCGACCGGGGAGCTGTTTTTT
TRBJ1-2,TRBV2,NA,TRBD1,CASTGTGQPFYGYTF,TGTGCCAGCACCGGTACGGGACAGCCCTTTTATGGCTACACCTTC
TRBJ2-2,TRBV5-6,NA,TRBD1,CASRTGVTGELFF,TGTGCCAGCAGGACAGGGGTCACCGGGGAGCTGTTTTTT
TRBJ2-3,TRBV24-1,NA,TRBD1,CATSDPAGTGGTDTQYF,TGTGCCACCAGTGACCCGGCCGGGACAGGGGGCACAGATACGCAGTATTTT
TRBJ2-5,TRBV5-8,NA,NA,CASSRGQSQETQYF,TGTGCCAGCAGTCGCGGACAGAGTCAAGAGACCCAGTACTTC
TRBJ2-2,TRBV19,NA,NA,CASSMGLGAGELFF,TGTGCCAGTAGTATGGGGTTGGGGGCCGGGGAGCTGTTTTTT
TRBJ1-1,TRBV18,NA,NA,CASSPLGLGGAKGTEAFF,TGTGCCAGCTCACCCCTGGGCCTCGGGGGGGCAAAGGGGACTGAAGCTTTCTTT
TRBJ2-7,TRBV29-1,NA,NA,CSVSDGTYEQYF,TGCAGCGTTTCGGACGGGACCTACGAGCAGTACTTC
TRBJ2-7,TRBV6-5,NA,TRBD1,CASSYSRTGQGEQYF,TGTGCCAGCAGTTACTCAAGGACAGGGCAAGGCGAGCAGTACTTC
TRBJ2-5,TRBV18,NA,NA,CASSPGAGIVLETQYF,TGTGCCAGCTCACCCGGGGCGGGAATCGTTCTGGAGACCCAGTACTTC